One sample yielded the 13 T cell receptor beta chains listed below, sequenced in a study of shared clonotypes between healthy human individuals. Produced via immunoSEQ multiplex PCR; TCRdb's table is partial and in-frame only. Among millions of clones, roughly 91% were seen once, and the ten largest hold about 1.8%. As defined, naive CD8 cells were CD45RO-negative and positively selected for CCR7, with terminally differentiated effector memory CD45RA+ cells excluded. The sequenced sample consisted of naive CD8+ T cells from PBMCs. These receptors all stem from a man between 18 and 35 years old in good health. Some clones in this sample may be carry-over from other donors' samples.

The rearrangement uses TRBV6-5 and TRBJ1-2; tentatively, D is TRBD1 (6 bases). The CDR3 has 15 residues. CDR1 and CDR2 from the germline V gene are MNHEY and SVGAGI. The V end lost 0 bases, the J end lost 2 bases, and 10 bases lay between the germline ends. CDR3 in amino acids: CASSYSNGQNYGYTF. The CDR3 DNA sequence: TGTGCCAGCAGTTACTCGAACGGACAGAACTATGGCTACACCTTC.

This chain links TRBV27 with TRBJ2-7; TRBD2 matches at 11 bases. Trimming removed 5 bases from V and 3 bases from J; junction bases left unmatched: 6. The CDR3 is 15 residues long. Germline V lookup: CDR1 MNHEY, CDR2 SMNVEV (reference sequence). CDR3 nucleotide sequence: TGTGCCAGCAGTCGGACTAGCGGGTACCTCTACGAGCAGTACTTC. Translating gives CASSRTSGYLYEQYF.

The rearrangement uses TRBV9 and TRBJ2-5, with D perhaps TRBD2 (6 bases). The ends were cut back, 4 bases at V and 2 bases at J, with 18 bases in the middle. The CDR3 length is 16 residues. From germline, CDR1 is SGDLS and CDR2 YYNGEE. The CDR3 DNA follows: TGTGCCAGCAGCCCCCACCCGGGACTTAATCAAGAGACCCAGTACTTC. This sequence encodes CASSPHPGLNQETQYF.

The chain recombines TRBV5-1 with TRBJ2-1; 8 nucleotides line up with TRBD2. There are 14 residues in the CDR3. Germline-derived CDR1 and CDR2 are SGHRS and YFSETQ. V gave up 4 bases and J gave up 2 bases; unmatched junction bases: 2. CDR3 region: CASSERGTYNEQFF. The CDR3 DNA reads TGCGCCAGCAGCGAGCGGGGGACCTACAATGAGCAGTTCTTC.

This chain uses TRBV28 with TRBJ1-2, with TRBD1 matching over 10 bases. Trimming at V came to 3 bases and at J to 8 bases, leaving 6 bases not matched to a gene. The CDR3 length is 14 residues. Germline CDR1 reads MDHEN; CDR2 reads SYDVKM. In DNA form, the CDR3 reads TGTGCCAGCAGTTTCCTTGGGACAGGGGACGGCTACACCTTC. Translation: CASSFLGTGDGYTF.

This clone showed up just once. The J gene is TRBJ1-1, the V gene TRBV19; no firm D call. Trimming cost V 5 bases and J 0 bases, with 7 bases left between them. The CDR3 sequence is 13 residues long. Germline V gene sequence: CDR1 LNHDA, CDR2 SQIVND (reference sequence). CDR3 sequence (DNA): TGTGCCAGTAGTGAGCACGTGAACACTGAAGCTTTCTTT. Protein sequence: CASSEHVNTEAFF.

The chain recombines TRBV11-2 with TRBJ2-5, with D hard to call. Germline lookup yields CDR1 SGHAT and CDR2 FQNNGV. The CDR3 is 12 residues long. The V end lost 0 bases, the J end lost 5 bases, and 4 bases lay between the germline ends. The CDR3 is CASSLDGETQYF. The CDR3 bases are TGTGCCAGCAGCTTAGATGGGGAGACCCAGTACTTC.

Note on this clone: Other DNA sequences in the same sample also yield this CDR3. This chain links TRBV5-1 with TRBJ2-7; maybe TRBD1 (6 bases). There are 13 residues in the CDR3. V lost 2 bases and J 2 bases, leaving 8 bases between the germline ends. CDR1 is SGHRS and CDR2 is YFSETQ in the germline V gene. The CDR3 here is CASSLDRTYEQYF. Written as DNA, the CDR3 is TGCGCCAGCAGCTTAGACAGGACCTACGAGCAGTACTTC. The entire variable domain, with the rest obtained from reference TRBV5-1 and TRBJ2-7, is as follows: KAGVTQTPRYLIKTRGQQVTLSCSPISGHRSVSWYQQTPGQGLQFLFEYFSETQRNKGNFPGRFSGRQFSNSRSEMNVSTLELGDSALYLCASSLDRTYEQYFGPGTRLTVT.

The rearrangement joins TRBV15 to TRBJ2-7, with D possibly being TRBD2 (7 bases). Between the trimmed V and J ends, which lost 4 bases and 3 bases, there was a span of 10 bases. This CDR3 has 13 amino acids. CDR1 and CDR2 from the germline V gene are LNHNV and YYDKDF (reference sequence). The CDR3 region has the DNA TGTGCCACCAGCACGGGGGGCCTCTACGAGCAGTACTTC. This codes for CATSTGGLYEQYF.

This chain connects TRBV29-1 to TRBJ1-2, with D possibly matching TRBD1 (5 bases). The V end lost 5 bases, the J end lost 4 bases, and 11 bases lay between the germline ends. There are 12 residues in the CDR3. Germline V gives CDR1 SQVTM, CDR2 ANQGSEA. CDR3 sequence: CSVRAQAYGYTF. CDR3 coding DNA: TGCAGCGTTCGTGCACAGGCCTATGGCTACACCTTC. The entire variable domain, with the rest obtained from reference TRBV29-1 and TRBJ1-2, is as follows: SAVISQKPSRDICQRGTSLTIQCQVDSQVTMMFWYRQQPGQSLTLIATANQGSEATYESGFVIDKFPISRPNLTFSTLTVSNMSPEDSSIYLCSVRAQAYGYTFGSGTRLTVV.

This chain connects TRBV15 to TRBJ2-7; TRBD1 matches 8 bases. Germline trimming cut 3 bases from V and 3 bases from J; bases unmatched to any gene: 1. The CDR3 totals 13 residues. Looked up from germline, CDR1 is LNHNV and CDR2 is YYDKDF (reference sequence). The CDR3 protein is CATSRTGVYEQYF. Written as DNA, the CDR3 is TGTGCCACCAGCAGGACAGGGGTCTACGAGCAGTACTTC.

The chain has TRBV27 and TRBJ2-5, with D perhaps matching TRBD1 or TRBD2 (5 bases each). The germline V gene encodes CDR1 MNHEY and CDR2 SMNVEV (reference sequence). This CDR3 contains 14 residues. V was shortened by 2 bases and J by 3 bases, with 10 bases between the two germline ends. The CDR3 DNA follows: TGTGCCAGCAGTTTAAGGGACGGCAAAGAGACCCAGTACTTC. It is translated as CASSLRDGKETQYF.

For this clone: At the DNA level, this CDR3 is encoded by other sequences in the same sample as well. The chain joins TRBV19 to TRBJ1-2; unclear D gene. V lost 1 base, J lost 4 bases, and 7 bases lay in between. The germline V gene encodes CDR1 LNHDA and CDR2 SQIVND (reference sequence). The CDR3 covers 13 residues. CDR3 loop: CASSIGGLYGYTF. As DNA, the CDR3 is TGTGCCAGTAGTATAGGCGGTCTCTATGGCTACACCTTC.